This T cell receptor (beta chain) was found in a study of a mutant IDH1 vaccine in newly diagnosed glioma. On the study more broadly: Before enrollment, the patients had been treated with radiotherapy alone, temozolomide alone, or both together. Most of them had received both.

V shed 5 bases and J shed 2 bases, with 10 bases lying between them. Germline CDR1 and CDR2: SGHAT and FQDESV (reference sequence). CDR3 size: 14 residues. Only in-frame clones appear in the TCRdb table, and some are missing; sequencing was by immunoSEQ multiplex PCR. The table shows about 60,000 clones, with more than 80% occurring only once. Points on this clone: Its target is unknown.

The time point: week 35, safety follow-up. One vaccine dose held 300 ug of mutant IDH1 20-mer peptide and came with topical imiquimod. The chain joins TRBV11-1 to TRBJ2-4, with D possibly TRBD2 on 6 matching bases. Here the sequenced sample was PBMCs, taken from a glioma patient whose treatment included an IDH1 peptide vaccine. This clonotype was sampled from a man between 40 and 49 years old with glioma. The DNA of the CDR3 is TGTGCCAGCAGCCCCGGGGGAACCAAAAACATTCAGTACTTC. Its protein product is CASSPGGTKNIQYF.